The 14 T cell receptor beta chains below come from one sample, sequenced in a study of T-cell memory formation after mild COVID-19. MiXCR, run by TCRdb on the 5' RACE reads, gives a single entry per CDR3 protein. The table records nearly 350,000 distinct CDR3 sequences, approximately 13% of them present only once. The sample consisted of PBMCs or a T cell subset sorted from them (not recorded which). All receptors come from a man younger than 35 who had mild COVID-19 (a few samples of this study predate the infection). Cell type and time point are not known.

The chain recombines TRBV4-3 with TRBJ2-7; 9 bases agree with TRBD1. Trimming at V came to 0 bases and at J to 2 bases, leaving 2 bases not matched to a gene. Germline V gene data show CDR1 as LGHNA and CDR2 as YSLEER. The CDR3 loop spans 15 amino acids. CDR3 residues: CASSQDGTGPYEQYF. DNA for the CDR3: TGCGCCAGCAGCCAAGATGGGACAGGGCCCTACGAGCAGTACTTC.

Only a few counts were recorded for this clonotype. V gene TRBV7-2 combines with J gene TRBJ2-2, with unresolved D. Germline lookup yields CDR1 SGHTA and CDR2 FQGNSA. Trimming cost V 2 bases and J 7 bases, with 5 bases left between them. This CDR3 contains 12 residues. DNA of the CDR3: TGTGCCAGCAGCTTAAGATTCGGGGAGCTGTTTTTT. Amino acid sequence: CASSLRFGELFF.

The table lists this clonotype with a few counts. The J gene is TRBJ2-3, the V gene TRBV28; TRBD1 matches at 7 bases. CDR1 MDHEN and CDR2 SYDVKM come from the germline V gene. Losses at the gene ends were 9 bases for V and 2 bases for J; bases not matched to a gene: 8. The CDR3 runs 14 residues. CDR3 DNA: TGTGCCAGTACGACACAGGGGCTCACAGATACGCAGTATTTT. It is translated as CASTTQGLTDTQYF.

This clonotype has a count of ten or more. This chain uses TRBV7-8 with TRBJ2-7; TRBD2 aligns across 7 bases. Unmatched junction bases numbered 3, after V lost 1 base and J lost 3 bases. Germline CDR1 is SGHVS and CDR2 is FQNEAQ. The CDR3 consists of 14 residues. The CDR3 DNA reads TGTGCCAGCAGCTTAGACAGCGGGAACTACGAGCAGTACTTC. Translation: CASSLDSGNYEQYF.

The gene calls are TRBV12-3 or TRBV12-4 and TRBJ1-2, with a tentative D call TRBD1 (5 bases). V dropped 8 bases and J dropped 2 bases, with 12 bases sitting between them. The CDR3 is 13 residues long. CDR3 in DNA: TGTGCCAGCGGATGGGAGGGGAACTATGGCTACACCTTC. This encodes CASGWEGNYGYTF.

This clonotype was counted only a few times. This chain links TRBV11-2 with TRBJ2-2; the D gene is possibly TRBD2 (5 bases). V was pared by 6 bases and J by 2 bases, with 16 bases between. The germline CDR1 and CDR2 sequences are SGHAT and FQNNGV. CDR3 length equals 16 residues. CDR3 DNA: TGTGCCAGCAGTTTCCGGAGGATACCAAACACCGGGGAGCTGTTTTTT. Its protein is CASSFRRIPNTGELFF. The whole variable domain, remainder taken from reference TRBV11-2 and TRBJ2-2, is EAGVAQSPRYKIIEKRQSVAFWCNPISGHATLYWYQQILGQGPKLLIQFQNNGVVDDSQLPKDRFSAERLKGVDSTLKIQPAKLEDSAVYLCASSFRRIPNTGELFFGEGSRLTVL.

This clonotype has only a few counts. The rearrangement uses TRBV7-9 and TRBJ1-4; D perhaps matches TRBD1 (6 bases). The ends were cut back, 5 bases at V and 6 bases at J, with 13 bases in the middle. This CDR3 has 14 amino acids. CDR1 is SEHNR and CDR2 is FQNEAQ in the germline V gene (reference sequence). Here the CDR3 reads CASSRDITDEKLFF. The CDR3 region has the DNA TGTGCCAGCAGCCGGGACATAACAGATGAAAAACTGTTTTTT.

The chain has TRBV28 and TRBJ2-7; tentatively, D is TRBD1 (6 bases). Germline-derived CDR1 and CDR2 are MDHEN and SYDVKM. The V gene lost 10 bases and the J gene lost 7 bases, with 17 bases spanning the gap. The CDR3 has 12 residues. The CDR3 loop reads CATHRALGEQYV. The CDR3 DNA sequence: TGTGCCACCCACAGGGCCCTGGGGGAGCAGTACGTC.

The V call is TRBV7-2, the J call TRBJ2-1; no definite D call. The length of the CDR3 is 15 residues. Trimming took 5 bases from V and 7 from J, leaving 18 bases between them. Germline CDR1 and CDR2: SGHTA and FQGNSA. The CDR3 region is CASSLDEGSRNEQFF. Written as DNA, the CDR3 is TGTGCCAGCAGCCTGGATGAAGGTAGCCGGAATGAGCAGTTCTTC.

This clonotype was observed a few times. The V call is TRBV14, the J call TRBJ2-5, with 8 bases identical to TRBD1. V dropped 3 bases and J dropped 5; count of bases not matched to a gene: 8. This CDR3 spans 15 amino acids. The germline CDR1 and CDR2 sequences are SGHDN and FVKESK. CDR3 nucleotides: TGTGCCAGCAGCCAGCCAGGGGGCTTATTGGAGACCCAGTACTTC. The encoded protein is CASSQPGGLLETQYF.

The rearrangement joins TRBV7-9 to TRBJ2-1; weak D call: TRBD2 (6 bases). The germline V and J ends were trimmed by 2 bases and 7 bases, with 12 bases remaining between them. Germline CDR1 and CDR2: SEHNR and FQNEAQ (reference sequence). The CDR3 runs 14 residues. In DNA form, the CDR3 reads TGTGCCAGCAGCTTATCGATGGGACTTAATGAGCAGTTCTTC. Protein sequence: CASSLSMGLNEQFF.

This clonotype was counted at least ten times. The CDR3 spells CASSFRAAGTAQETQYF. CDR3 coding DNA: TGTGCCAGCAGCTTCAGAGCGGCCGGGACAGCCCAAGAGACCCAGTACTTC. The gene calls are TRBV7-6 and TRBJ2-5; 7 bases are shared with TRBD1. Per the germline V gene, CDR1 is SGHVS and CDR2 is FNYEAQ. This CDR3 is built from 17 residues. After removal of 3 bases from V and 1 base from J, the junction contained 11 bases not matched to a gene.

This clonotype was seen at least ten times. The chain has TRBV5-6 and TRBJ1-2; no firm D call. Germline V gene lookup returns CDR1 SGHDT and CDR2 YYEEEE. CDR3 size: 13 residues. V was pared by 4 bases and J by 2 bases, with 9 bases between. CDR3 region: CASSRAGNYGYTF. For the CDR3, the DNA is TGTGCCAGCAGCCGGGCGGGGAACTATGGCTACACCTTC.

This clonotype was observed at least ten times. The chain carries TRBV4-3 and TRBJ1-5, with D tentatively TRBD1 (5 bases). CDR3 length: 15 residues. V gave up 0 bases and J gave up 3 bases, with 9 bases separating them. CDR1 LGHNA and CDR2 YSLEER come from the germline V gene. CDR3: CASSQDWGDNQPQHF. The CDR3 region has the DNA TGCGCCAGCAGCCAAGACTGGGGGGACAATCAGCCCCAGCATTTT.